Listed below are T cell receptor beta chains from one sample, sequenced in a study of shared clonotypes between healthy human individuals. Measured with immunoSEQ multiplex PCR; TCRdb has only the in-frame clones, and not every one. Of about 610,000 clones in the sample, 95% to 98% were seen once. The source material was naive CD4+ T cells sorted from blood. The receptors come from a woman aged 25-40 years in good health. CDR3s include the opening cysteine and the closing phenylalanine or tryptophan. D genes are given only for firm matches. Expanded clones are given a class, and other clones once, few, many or no size at all.

J gene,V gene,clone size,D gene,CDR3 DNA,CDR3 protein
TRBJ2-1,TRBV29-1,NA,TRBD2,TGCAGCGTTGAAGTGGGGGGGGGTCCCCCTTACAATGAGCAGTTCTTC,CSVEVGGGPPYNEQFF
TRBJ2-3,TRBV9,NA,TRBD2,TGTGCCAGCAGCGCCCATCCTAGCGGGACTAGCACAGATACGCAGTATTTT,CASSAHPSGTSTDTQYF
TRBJ1-5,TRBV6-5,NA,NA,TGTGCCAGCAGTCCCCTCCAGGGGATCGCGCAGCCCCAGCATTTT,CASSPLQGIAQPQHF
TRBJ1-3,TRBV5-1,NA,NA,TGCGCCAGCAGCAAAGACCGATCCTCTGGAAACACCATATATTTT,CASSKDRSSGNTIYF
TRBJ2-7,TRBV5-4,NA,NA,TGTGCCAGCAGCCCAGGTCTCTCCTACGAGCAGTACTTC,CASSPGLSYEQYF
TRBJ2-5,TRBV6-5,NA,TRBD1,TGTGCCAGCAGCCCCGGGACAGGACCACAAGAGACCCAGTACTTC,CASSPGTGPQETQYF
TRBJ1-6,TRBV19,once,TRBD1,TGTGCCACCTCCGGGACAGTGCTCCCAAGCTCCTATAATTCACCCCTCCACTTT,CATSGTVLPSSYNSPLHF
TRBJ2-4,TRBV14,NA,NA,TGTGCCAGCAGCCAAGATCGGCGGCTAGCCAAAAACATTCAGTACTTC,CASSQDRRLAKNIQYF
TRBJ1-3,TRBV19,NA,NA,TGTGCCAGTAGGCTCAGCTCTGGAAACACCATATATTTT,CASRLSSGNTIYF
TRBJ2-7,TRBV6-6,NA,NA,TGTGCCAGCAGTTACGGTCCGGGAGCCGAGCAGTACTTC,CASSYGPGAEQYF
TRBJ2-1,TRBV6-1,NA,TRBD2,TGTGCCAGCAGTGCAGGTTTAGCGGGAGGGTCGAATGAGCAGTTCTTC,CASSAGLAGGSNEQFF
TRBJ2-1,TRBV6-5,NA,TRBD1,TGTGCCAGCAGACAGACAGGGCCCTTCCCGGGGGAGCAGTTCTTC,CASRQTGPFPGEQFF
TRBJ1-1,TRBV28,NA,NA,TGTGCCAGCAGTTTATATCCCATGAACACTGAAGCTTTCTTT,CASSLYPMNTEAFF
TRBJ2-2,TRBV7-2,NA,NA,TGTGCCAGCAGCCCACTATACCTGAACACCGGGGAGCTGTTTTTT,CASSPLYLNTGELFF
TRBJ1-2,TRBV28,NA,NA,TGTGCCAGCAGTTTAAGCTACGGGCATGGCTACACCTTC,CASSLSYGHGYTF